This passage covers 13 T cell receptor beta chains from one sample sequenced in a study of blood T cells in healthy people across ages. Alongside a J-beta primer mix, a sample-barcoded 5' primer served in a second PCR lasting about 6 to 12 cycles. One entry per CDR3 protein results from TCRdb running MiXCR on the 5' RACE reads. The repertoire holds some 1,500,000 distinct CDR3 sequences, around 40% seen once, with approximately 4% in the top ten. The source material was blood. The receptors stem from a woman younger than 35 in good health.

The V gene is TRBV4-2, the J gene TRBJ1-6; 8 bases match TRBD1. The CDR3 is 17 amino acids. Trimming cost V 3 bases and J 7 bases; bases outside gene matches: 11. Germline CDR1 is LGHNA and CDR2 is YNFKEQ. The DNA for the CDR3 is TGTGCCAGCAGCCATACGGGCCTCAGGGGGCGGAATTCACCCCTCCACTTT. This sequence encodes CASSHTGLRGRNSPLHF.

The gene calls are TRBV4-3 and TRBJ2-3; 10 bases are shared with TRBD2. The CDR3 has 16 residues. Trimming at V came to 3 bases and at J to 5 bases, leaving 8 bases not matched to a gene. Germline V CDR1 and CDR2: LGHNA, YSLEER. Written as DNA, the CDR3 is TGCGCCAGCAGCCACGGACTAGCGGCTGACTTAGATACGCAGTATTTT. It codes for CASSHGLAADLDTQYF.

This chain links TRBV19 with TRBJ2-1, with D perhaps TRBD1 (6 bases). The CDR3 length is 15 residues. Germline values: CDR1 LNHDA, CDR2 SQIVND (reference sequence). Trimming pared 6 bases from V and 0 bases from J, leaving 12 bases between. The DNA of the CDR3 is TGTGCCAGTAGAGAAGGGGGAAACTCCTACAATGAGCAGTTCTTC. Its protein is CASREGGNSYNEQFF.

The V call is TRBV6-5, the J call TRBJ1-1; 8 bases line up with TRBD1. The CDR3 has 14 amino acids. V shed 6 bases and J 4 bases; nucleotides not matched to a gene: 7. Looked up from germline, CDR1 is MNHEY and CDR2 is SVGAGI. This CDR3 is CASSMDRVFTEAFF. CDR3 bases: TGTGCCAGCAGCATGGACAGGGTCTTCACTGAAGCTTTCTTT.

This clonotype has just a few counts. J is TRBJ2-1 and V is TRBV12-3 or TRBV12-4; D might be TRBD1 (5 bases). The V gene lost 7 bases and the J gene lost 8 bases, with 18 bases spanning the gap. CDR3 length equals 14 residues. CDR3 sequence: CASTTTESVYEQFF. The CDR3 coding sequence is TGTGCCAGCACCACGACAGAGTCCGTCTATGAGCAGTTCTTC.

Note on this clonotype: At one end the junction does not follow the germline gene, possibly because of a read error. The DNA of the CDR3 is TGTGTCAGCAGCCAAGATTTAGCGGGGATGTCCTACAATGAGCAGTTCTTC. This encodes CVSSQDLAGMSYNEQFF. The V call is TRBV3-1, the J call TRBJ2-1; 8 bases agree with TRBD2. The CDR3 runs to 17 residues. CDR1 LGHDT and CDR2 YNNKEL come from the germline V gene (reference sequence).

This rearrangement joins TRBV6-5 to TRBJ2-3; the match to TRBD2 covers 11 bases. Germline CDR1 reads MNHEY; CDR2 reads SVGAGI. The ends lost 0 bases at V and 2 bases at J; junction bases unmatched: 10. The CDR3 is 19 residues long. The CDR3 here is CASSYSGTSGLSNTDTQYF. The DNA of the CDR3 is TGTGCCAGCAGTTACTCCGGGACTAGCGGATTATCAAACACAGATACGCAGTATTTT.

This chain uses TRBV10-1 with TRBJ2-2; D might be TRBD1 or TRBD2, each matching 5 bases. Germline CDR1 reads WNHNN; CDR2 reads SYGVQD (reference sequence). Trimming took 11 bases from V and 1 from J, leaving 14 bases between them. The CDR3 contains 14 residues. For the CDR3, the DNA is TGCGCCGTCCCCGGGACCCAGAACACCGGGGAGCTGTTTTTT. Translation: CAVPGTQNTGELFF.

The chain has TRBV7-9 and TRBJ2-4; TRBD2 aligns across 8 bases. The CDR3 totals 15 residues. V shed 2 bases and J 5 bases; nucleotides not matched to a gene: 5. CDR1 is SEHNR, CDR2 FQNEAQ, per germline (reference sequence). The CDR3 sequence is CASSLPGLAENIQYF. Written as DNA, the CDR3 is TGTGCCAGCAGCTTACCCGGACTAGCTGAAAACATTCAGTACTTC.

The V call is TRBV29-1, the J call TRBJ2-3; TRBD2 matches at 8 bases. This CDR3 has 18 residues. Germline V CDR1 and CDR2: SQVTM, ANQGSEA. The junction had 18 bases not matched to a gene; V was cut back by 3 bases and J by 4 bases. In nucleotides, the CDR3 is TGCAGCGTTGATAAGTGGGTTGGGAATAGCGGGAACGCAGATACGCAGTATTTT. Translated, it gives CSVDKWVGNSGNADTQYF.

Written as DNA, the CDR3 is TGCAGCGCCCACGGGGGGTTATTATACGAGCAGTACTTC. Residues: CSAHGGLLYEQYF. This sequence joins TRBV29-1 and TRBJ2-7; the match to TRBD2 covers 7 bases. With V trimmed by 7 bases and J by 4 bases, 10 bases remained unmatched. The CDR3 is 13 amino acids. Germline CDR1 SQVTM, CDR2 ANQGSEA.

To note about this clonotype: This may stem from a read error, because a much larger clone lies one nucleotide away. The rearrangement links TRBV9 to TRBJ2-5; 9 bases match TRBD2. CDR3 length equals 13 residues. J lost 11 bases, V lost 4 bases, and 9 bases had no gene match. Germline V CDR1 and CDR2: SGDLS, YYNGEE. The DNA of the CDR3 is TGTGCCAGCAGCCCAAGGACTAGCGATGAGCAGTACTTC. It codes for CASSPRTSDEQYF.

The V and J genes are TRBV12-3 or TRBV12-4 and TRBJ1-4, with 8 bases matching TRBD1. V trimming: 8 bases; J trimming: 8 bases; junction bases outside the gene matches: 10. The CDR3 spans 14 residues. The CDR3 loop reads CASLRGQGREKLFF. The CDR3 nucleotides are TGTGCCAGCCTGCGTGGACAGGGACGAGAAAAACTGTTTTTT.